This TCR beta chain was obtained from a study of post-analysis software for immune sequencing data. General study results and limits: About five TRBV segments appeared more often in patients than in controls, and TRBV5-6, TRBV5-1 and TRBV20-1 were among these.

A word on this clonotype: The antigen remains unidentified.

The library was made from cDNA and included unique molecular identifiers. TCRdb recomputed calls from the PCR reads with MiXCR, one row per CDR3 protein. Of about 540,000 distinct CDR3 sequences detected, 30% to 40% appear once; the ten largest clones hold around 5.9%. Germline CDR1 is SGDLS and CDR2 is YYNGEE. This CDR3 has 16 amino acids. With 1 base removed from V and 5 bases from J, the gap between germline ends came to 18 bases. The sample consisted of blood. The V and J genes are TRBV9 and TRBJ2-5; D remains unclear. The sequence derives from a girl aged 2-17 years with multiple sclerosis. CDR3 in amino acids: CASSVKASWADETQYF. In nucleotides, the CDR3 is TGTGCCAGCAGCGTAAAGGCTTCCTGGGCGGACGAGACCCAGTACTTC.